Following are 13 T cell receptor beta chains from one sample sequenced in a study of CD8 T cells in Susac syndrome. An input of about 0.45 to 1 ug of RNA was subjected to reverse transcription using random hexamers. Via MiXCR, TCRdb re-called the immunoSEQ multiplex PCR reads, giving one row per CDR3 protein. This sample yields around 200,000 distinct CDR3 sequences, of which about 90% are seen a single time; around 0.14% belongs to the top ten. The sample consisted of CD8+ T cells from PBMCs. The receptors stem from a human donor with multiple sclerosis.

Here the CDR3 DNA reads TGCGCCAGCAGCTTGGCCGGAGGGGACCCATACAATGAGCAGTTCTTC. This codes for CASSLAGGDPYNEQFF. The chain recombines TRBV5-1 with TRBJ2-1; D is possibly TRBD2 (6 bases). Looked up from germline, CDR1 is SGHRS and CDR2 is YFSETQ. The V and J ends lost 0 bases and 4 bases respectively, with 14 bases between them. This CDR3 comprises 16 residues.

This clonotype was found once. The rearrangement joins TRBV27 to TRBJ1-6; a weak D match, TRBD1 (6 bases). The CDR3 runs to 14 residues. Per germline, CDR1 MNHEY and CDR2 SMNVEV (reference sequence). V was clipped by 3 bases and J by 10 bases, with 13 bases between them. CDR3 in amino acids: CASSFGGRYSPLHF. The CDR3 nucleotides read TGTGCCAGCAGTTTTGGGGGGCGCTACTCACCCCTCCACTTT.

This rearrangement joins TRBV5-4 to TRBJ1-2; TRBD1 matches 8 bases. CDR1 is SGHNT and CDR2 is YYREEE in the germline V gene (reference sequence). Unmatched junction bases numbered 9, after V lost 4 bases and J lost 4 bases. The CDR3 covers 15 residues. The CDR3 coding sequence is TGTGCCAGCAGCACCCCCCGTACAGGGGGCTATGGCTACACCTTC. It encodes CASSTPRTGGYGYTF.

This rearrangement joins TRBV19 to TRBJ1-2; the D gene is possibly TRBD1 (5 bases). V lost 4 bases to trimming and J lost 2 bases, with 11 bases between them. The CDR3 sequence is 14 residues long. Germline V lookup: CDR1 LNHDA, CDR2 SQIVND (reference sequence). As DNA, the CDR3 is TGTGCCAGTAGTAGCGAACAGGAAAACTATGGCTACACCTTC. Protein sequence: CASSSEQENYGYTF.

This clonotype has a handful of counts. The rearrangement joins TRBV15 to TRBJ1-1; D gene ambiguous. The CDR3 contains 13 residues. CDR1 is LNHNV, CDR2 YYDKDF, per germline (reference sequence). Trimming stripped 1 base from V and 3 bases from J, with 6 bases between. The CDR3 region is CATSRVEDTEAFF. In DNA, the CDR3 is TGTGCCACCAGCAGAGTCGAGGACACTGAAGCTTTCTTT.

The rearrangement links TRBV27 to TRBJ1-1; D possibly corresponds to TRBD1 (5 bases). CDR1 is MNHEY and CDR2 is SMNVEV in the germline V gene (reference sequence). The CDR3 loop spans 15 amino acids. Trimming left V 8 bases short and J 0 bases short, with 16 bases between. CDR3 in amino acids: CASSRGENLNTEAFF. The CDR3 DNA is TGTGCCAGCTCCCGAGGGGAGAACCTGAACACTGAAGCTTTCTTT.

This chain connects TRBV10-3 to TRBJ1-2; D uncertain. The V gene's germline CDR1 is ENHRY and CDR2 SYGVKD. The CDR3 covers 14 residues. V was pared by 3 bases and J by 4 bases, with 12 bases between. CDR3 DNA: TGTGCCATCAGTGAAGAGGCCTACCTCTATGGCTACACCTTC. Amino acids: CAISEEAYLYGYTF.

The V gene is TRBV24-1, the J gene TRBJ2-2; D not certain. Trimming stripped 4 bases from V and 3 bases from J, with 8 bases between. The CDR3 spans 14 residues. Germline V gene sequence: CDR1 KGHDR, CDR2 SFDVKD. CDR3 region: CATSDSLDTGELFF. The CDR3 DNA sequence: TGTGCCACCAGTGACAGTCTAGACACCGGGGAGCTGTTTTTT.

The chain uses TRBV7-2 and TRBJ2-7; D assignment may be TRBD1 or TRBD2 (6 bases each). The CDR3 sequence is 14 residues long. Trimming cost V 5 bases and J 0 bases, with 11 bases left between them. Germline CDR1 reads SGHTA; CDR2 reads FQGNSA. CDR3 bases: TGTGCCAGCAGCCAACAGGGACTCTCCTACGAGCAGTACTTC. It is translated as CASSQQGLSYEQYF.

The chain employs TRBV2 and TRBJ1-1; D not certain. Germline V gene data show CDR1 as SNHLY and CDR2 as FYNNEI. This CDR3 comprises 12 residues. The V end was cut by 6 bases, the J end by 8 bases, with 13 bases between. The CDR3 protein is CASRWDPKEAFF. The CDR3 nucleotides are TGTGCCAGCAGATGGGATCCCAAAGAAGCTTTCTTT.

The V gene is TRBV6-5, the J gene TRBJ2-7, with 11 nucleotides matching TRBD2. The ends lost 0 bases at V and 6 bases at J; junction bases unmatched: 16. The CDR3 spans 19 residues. Germline V gene sequence: CDR1 MNHEY, CDR2 SVGAGI. CDR3 protein: CASSYSSPIDRLAGSEQYF. The CDR3 bases are TGTGCCAGCAGTTACTCGAGTCCCATCGACCGACTAGCGGGGAGCGAGCAGTACTTC.

V usage is TRBV9 and J usage is TRBJ2-3; tentatively, D is TRBD2 (5 bases). This CDR3 is 19 amino acids long. Deletions cut 3 bases from V and 1 base from J, with 24 bases between. Germline V CDR1 and CDR2: SGDLS, YYNGEE. CDR3 sequence reads: CASSAPKIGLLEGTDTQYF. The CDR3 region has the DNA TGTGCCAGCAGCGCTCCCAAAATCGGACTTCTGGAAGGCACAGATACGCAGTATTTT.

The J gene is TRBJ2-2, the V gene TRBV7-2; D remains unclear. Germline lookup yields CDR1 SGHTA and CDR2 FQGNSA. The CDR3 runs to 14 residues. The V end was cut by 8 bases, the J end by 7 bases, with 17 bases between. Written as DNA, the CDR3 is TGTGCCAGCGAGCCCGAGGCGTCGGGCGGGGAGCTGTTTTTT. Translation gives CASEPEASGGELFF.